The 19 T cell receptor beta chains presented below share a single source sample, sequenced in a study of cytomegalovirus exposure and HLA in healthy donors (dated by TCRdb to about 2017). Library prep was done by the immunoSEQ multiplex PCR assay. For the multiplex PCR, a mixture combining 60 forward primers for TCR Vbeta segments and 13 reverse primers for TCR Jbeta segments was used. TCRdb stores this immuneACCESS table with in-frame sequences only. Part of the clones is absent; in the studies checked, under half of the shortfall reflects unresolved V genes, and no reason is known for the rest. Across this sample there are approximately 120,000 clones, with about 81% seen only once. Of the sample, roughly 1.1% falls within the top ten clones. Sequencing input: PBMCs. The receptors derive from a woman aged 25 to 39 in good health and CMV-seronegative.

The rearrangement joins TRBV5-5 to TRBJ2-7; D uncertain. The V and J ends lost 4 bases and 5 bases respectively, with 7 bases between them. The germline CDR1 and CDR2 sequences are SGHKS and YYEKEE (reference sequence). The CDR3 runs 11 residues. DNA for the CDR3: TGTGCCAGCAGCCCCACGGACGAGCAGTACTTC. It encodes CASSPTDEQYF.

V gene TRBV6-1 combines with J gene TRBJ1-3; D gene unclear. Germline values: CDR1 MNHNS, CDR2 SASEGT. This CDR3 has 13 residues. Trimming stripped 7 bases from V and 4 bases from J, with 11 bases between. The CDR3 sequence is CASIRTGGNTIYF. The DNA of the CDR3 is TGTGCCAGCATTCGGACGGGAGGAAACACCATATATTTT.

The chain recombines TRBV13 with TRBJ2-7; TRBD2 aligns across 11 bases. Germline trimming cut 5 bases from V and 3 bases from J; bases unmatched to any gene: 15. The CDR3 is 18 residues long. Germline values: CDR1 PRHDT, CDR2 FYEKMQ (reference sequence). The CDR3 region is CASSEGPLAGGPHYEQYF. The CDR3 bases are TGTGCCAGCAGCGAAGGACCCTTAGCGGGAGGGCCCCACTACGAGCAGTACTTC.

The chain couples TRBV7-9 to TRBJ2-6, with unresolved D. The V gene's germline CDR1 is SEHNR and CDR2 FQNEAQ (reference sequence). The CDR3 loop spans 15 amino acids. The ends were cut back, 5 bases at V and 1 base at J, with 9 bases in the middle. CDR3 nucleotide sequence: TGTGCCAGCAGCGATCCAACTTCTGGGGCCAACGTCCTGACTTTC. Its protein is CASSDPTSGANVLTF.

This clone came up once. V gene TRBV19 combines with J gene TRBJ2-2; tentatively, D is TRBD2 (5 bases). V lost 6 bases, J lost 6 bases, and 11 bases lay in between. The CDR3 length is 13 residues. CDR1 is LNHDA and CDR2 is SQIVND in the germline V gene (reference sequence). The CDR3 loop is CASRDLAPGELFF. The CDR3 DNA follows: TGTGCCAGTAGGGACTTAGCCCCCGGGGAGCTGTTTTTT.

The rearrangement uses TRBV19 and TRBJ1-2; D not resolved. CDR1 and CDR2 (germline): LNHDA, SQIVND (reference sequence). This CDR3 is built from 15 residues. Trimming took off 7 bases at V and 4 bases at J, with 19 bases between the two ends. The CDR3 protein is CASTFGRNPTYGYTF. CDR3 sequence (DNA): TGTGCCAGTACCTTTGGCAGGAACCCCACCTATGGCTACACCTTC.

J is TRBJ2-7 and V is TRBV28, with 11 bases lining up with TRBD2. The CDR3 has 12 amino acids. With 4 bases clipped from V and 10 bases from J, the junction kept 3 bases outside the gene matches. Per germline, CDR1 MDHEN and CDR2 SYDVKM. This CDR3 reads CASSSGLAVQYF. The DNA of the CDR3 is TGTGCCAGCAGTTCGGGACTAGCGGTACAGTACTTC. Complete variable domain (other parts from reference TRBV28 and TRBJ2-7): DVKVTQSSRYLVKRTGEKVFLECVQDMDHENMFWYRQDPGLGLRLIYFSYDVKMKEKGDIPEGYSVSREKKERFSLILESASTNQTSMYLCASSSGLAVQYFGPGTRLTVT.

V usage is TRBV19 and J usage is TRBJ1-5; the match to TRBD1 covers 8 bases. The CDR3 loop spans 16 amino acids. J gave up 3 bases and V 3 bases, and 7 bases lay outside the gene matches. Germline CDR1 is LNHDA and CDR2 is SQIVND (reference sequence). CDR3 protein: CASSIFAGGFNQPQHF. The CDR3 nucleotides are TGTGCCAGTAGTATTTTTGCAGGGGGCTTCAATCAGCCCCAGCATTTT.

The rearrangement joins TRBV6-5 to TRBJ2-4, with no clear D. The germline gives CDR1 MNHEY, CDR2 SVGAGI. The CDR3 spans 13 residues. V lost 6 bases, J lost 0 bases, and 6 bases lay in between. The CDR3 nucleotides are TGTGCCAGCAGGGGCATAGCCAAAAACATTCAGTACTTC. Residues: CASRGIAKNIQYF.

There are a few counts of this clone. The chain joins TRBV11-3 to TRBJ2-1; D might be TRBD1 (6 bases). CDR3 length: 14 amino acids. The germline gives CDR1 SGHNT, CDR2 YENEEA. V was cut by 4 bases and J by 6 bases, with 13 bases left in between. The CDR3 reads CASSWAGVGNEQFF. The CDR3 DNA reads as TGTGCCAGCAGCTGGGCAGGGGTTGGCAATGAGCAGTTCTTC.

The rearrangement links TRBV6-6 to TRBJ1-5; D is ambiguous. V was shortened by 10 bases and J by 4 bases, with 20 bases between the two germline ends. The germline V gene has CDR1 MNHNY and CDR2 SVGAGI (reference sequence). The CDR3 length is 15 residues. The CDR3 DNA sequence: TGTGCCACCCTAATCCGGGATAAAGCTAATCAGCCCCAGCATTTT. Protein: CATLIRDKANQPQHF.

This clone occurred once. This chain uses TRBV15 with TRBJ1-4, with a tentative D call TRBD1 (6 bases). The CDR3 is 14 amino acids. V lost 2 bases and J 7 bases, leaving 11 bases between the germline ends. The germline V gene has CDR1 LNHNV and CDR2 YYDKDF (reference sequence). The CDR3 bases are TGTGCCACCAGCAGAAGGGACAAGGCTGAAAAACTGTTTTTT. This gives the protein CATSRRDKAEKLFF.

The chain links TRBV5-4 to TRBJ2-1, with TRBD2 as a possible D gene (5 bases). Between the trimmed V and J ends, which lost 1 base and 7 bases, there was a span of 12 bases. There are 14 residues in the CDR3. Germline assignment: CDR1 SGHNT and CDR2 YYREEE (reference sequence). The CDR3 is CASSLLAGGNEQFF. CDR3 DNA sequence: TGTGCCAGCAGCTTGTTGGCGGGCGGGAATGAGCAGTTCTTC.

J is TRBJ1-3 and V is TRBV5-1, with D hard to call. The CDR3 is made up of 15 amino acids. CDR1 SGHRS and CDR2 YFSETQ come from the germline V gene. V lost 1 base and J lost 2, with 10 bases in between. The chain's CDR3 is CASSLSGPPGNTIYF. CDR3 nucleotides: TGCGCCAGCAGCTTGTCGGGTCCCCCTGGAAACACCATATATTTT.

The chain joins TRBV9 to TRBJ1-1, with 7 bases lining up with TRBD1. The CDR3 length is 15 residues. The V segment lost 1 base and the J segment 1 base; nucleotides outside the gene matches: 4. Germline values: CDR1 SGDLS, CDR2 YYNGEE. Here the CDR3 DNA reads TGTGCCAGCAGCGTACTAGACAGGGAGAACACTGAAGCTTTCTTT. Its translation: CASSVLDRENTEAFF.

The CDR3 sequence: CASSHLQGADGYTF. The CDR3 DNA reads TGTGCCAGCAGCCACTTACAGGGGGCTGATGGCTACACCTTC. J is TRBJ1-2 and V is TRBV4-2; TRBD1 matches 9 bases. This CDR3 has 14 residues. J was trimmed by 6 bases and V by 3 bases; bases with no gene match: 5. Germline lookup yields CDR1 LGHNA and CDR2 YNFKEQ.

The rearrangement links TRBV19 to TRBJ2-7; 9 nucleotides match TRBD2. Losses at the gene ends were 4 bases for V and 2 bases for J; bases not matched to a gene: 3. Germline V lookup: CDR1 LNHDA, CDR2 SQIVND (reference sequence). The CDR3 totals 14 residues. The CDR3 DNA follows: TGTGCCAGTAGTAGCCTAGCGGGGACCTACGAGCAGTACTTC. Its protein product is CASSSLAGTYEQYF.

For this clone: An end of the junction differs from the germline gene, which may be a read error. This chain links TRBV7-9 with TRBJ2-2, with TRBD2 as a possible D gene (5 bases). CDR1 and CDR2 (germline): SEHNR, FQNEAQ (reference sequence). This CDR3 is built from 15 residues. The CDR3: CSSSLREGSTGELFF. CDR3 nucleotides: TGTTCCAGCAGCTTACGGGAAGGGAGTACCGGGGAGCTGTTTTTT. The full variable domain, its missing parts supplied by reference TRBV7-9 and TRBJ2-2, is DTGVSQNPRHKITKRGQNVTFRCDPISEHNRLYWYRQTLGQGPEFLTYFQNEAQLEKSRLLSDRFSAERPKGSFSTLEIQRTEQGDSAMYLCSSSLREGSTGELFFGEGSRLTVL.

The chain uses TRBV6-5 and TRBJ2-7; D might be TRBD2 (5 bases). Germline CDR1 and CDR2: MNHEY and SVGAGI. The CDR3 consists of 15 residues. The V and J ends lost 3 bases and 2 bases respectively, with 14 bases between them. The CDR3 bases are TGTGCCAGCAGTTATGAGCGAGCGGCTACCTACGAGCAGTACTTC. This encodes CASSYERAATYEQYF.